In this sample, the clone carrying this TCR beta chain turned up a few times. What it recognizes is unknown. Lesional scalp punch biopsies and peripheral blood were collected from alopecia areata patients. Extracted from the samples, RNA was reverse transcribed into cDNA to serve as the sequencing template. Sequencing was performed with immunoSEQ multiplex PCR; in TCRdb, only in-frame clones are kept and a portion is missing. The sample includes some 170,000 clones, approximately 59% seen only once; the top ten take about 15%. This specimen comes from a study of CD8+ T cells in alopecia areata. Broader study findings: Mice showed clearer TCR sharing than patients did, a gap that was possibly HLA-related. Across lesional scalp, and particularly alopecia totalis/universalis, clonality surpassed that of normal scalp.

Trimming at V came to 6 bases and at J to 5 bases, leaving 6 bases not matched to a gene. The CDR3 loop spans 12 amino acids. Looked up from germline, CDR1 is SQVTM and CDR2 is ANQGSEA. The genes are TRBV29-1 and TRBJ2-5; 7 bases agree with TRBD2. The sequences come from CD4+ T cells sorted from blood, collected at week 0. The source of this sequence is a human donor with alopecia areata. The CDR3 DNA follows: TGCAGCGTCATGAGCGGGGCGGAGACCCAGTACTTC. Translation: CSVMSGAETQYF.